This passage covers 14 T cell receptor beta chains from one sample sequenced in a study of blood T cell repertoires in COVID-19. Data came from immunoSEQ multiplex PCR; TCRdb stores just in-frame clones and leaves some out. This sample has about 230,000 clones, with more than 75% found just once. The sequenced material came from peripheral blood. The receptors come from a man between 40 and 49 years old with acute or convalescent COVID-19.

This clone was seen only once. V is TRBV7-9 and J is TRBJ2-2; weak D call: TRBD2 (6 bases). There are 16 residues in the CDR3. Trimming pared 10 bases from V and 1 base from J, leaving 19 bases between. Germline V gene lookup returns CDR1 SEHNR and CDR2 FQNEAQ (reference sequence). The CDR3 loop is CAIHLIAALNTGELFF. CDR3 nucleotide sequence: TGTGCCATCCATCTGATAGCGGCCCTGAACACCGGGGAGCTGTTTTTT.

The CDR3 reads CAWSPGTGAGYTF. CDR3 nucleotide sequence: TGTGCCTGGTCCCCCGGGACAGGGGCTGGCTACACCTTC. J is TRBJ1-2 and V is TRBV30; 10 nucleotides line up with TRBD1. Germline V lookup: CDR1 GTSNPN, CDR2 SVGIG (reference sequence). The CDR3 length is 13 residues. Trimming cost V 5 bases and J 7 bases; bases outside gene matches: 7.

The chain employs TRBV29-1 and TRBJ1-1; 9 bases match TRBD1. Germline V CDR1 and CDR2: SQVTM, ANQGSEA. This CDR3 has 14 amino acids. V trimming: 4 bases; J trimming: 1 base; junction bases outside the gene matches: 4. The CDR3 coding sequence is TGCAGCGTTGGGGGACAGGGCGGGAACACTGAAGCTTTCTTT. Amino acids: CSVGGQGGNTEAFF.

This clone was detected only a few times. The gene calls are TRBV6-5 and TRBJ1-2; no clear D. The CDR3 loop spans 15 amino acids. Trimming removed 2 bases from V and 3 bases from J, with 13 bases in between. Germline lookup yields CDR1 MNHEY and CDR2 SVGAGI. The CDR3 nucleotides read TGTGCCAGCAGTTACCTAAGGACGGACTACTATGGCTACACCTTC. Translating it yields CASSYLRTDYYGYTF.

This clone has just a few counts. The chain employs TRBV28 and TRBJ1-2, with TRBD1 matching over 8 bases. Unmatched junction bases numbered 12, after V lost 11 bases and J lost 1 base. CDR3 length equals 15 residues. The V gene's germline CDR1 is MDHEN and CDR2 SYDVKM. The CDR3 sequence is CAAKMGQVLNYGYTF. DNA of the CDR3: TGTGCCGCCAAGATGGGACAGGTTCTTAACTATGGCTACACCTTC.

The CDR3 reads CASEEQGATNEKLFF. In DNA, the CDR3 is TGTGCCAGCGAGGAACAGGGAGCAACTAATGAAAAACTGTTTTTT. The V and J genes are TRBV27 and TRBJ1-4, with D perhaps TRBD1 (6 bases). Trimming pared 8 bases from V and 0 bases from J, leaving 13 bases between. CDR3 length: 15 residues. Germline lookup yields CDR1 MNHEY and CDR2 SMNVEV (reference sequence).

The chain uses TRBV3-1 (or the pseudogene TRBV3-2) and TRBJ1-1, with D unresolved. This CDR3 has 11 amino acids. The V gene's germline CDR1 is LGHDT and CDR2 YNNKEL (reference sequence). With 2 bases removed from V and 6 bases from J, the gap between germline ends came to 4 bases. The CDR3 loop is CASSQLSEAFF. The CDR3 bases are TGTGCCAGCAGCCAACTCTCTGAAGCTTTCTTT.

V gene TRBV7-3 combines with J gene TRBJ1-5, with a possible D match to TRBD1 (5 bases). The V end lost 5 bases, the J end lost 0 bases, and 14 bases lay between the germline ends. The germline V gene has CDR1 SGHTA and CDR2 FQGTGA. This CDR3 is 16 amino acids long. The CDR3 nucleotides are TGTGCCAGCAGCCCCTGGGGGGTGTCTAGCAATCAGCCCCAGCATTTT. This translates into CASSPWGVSSNQPQHF.

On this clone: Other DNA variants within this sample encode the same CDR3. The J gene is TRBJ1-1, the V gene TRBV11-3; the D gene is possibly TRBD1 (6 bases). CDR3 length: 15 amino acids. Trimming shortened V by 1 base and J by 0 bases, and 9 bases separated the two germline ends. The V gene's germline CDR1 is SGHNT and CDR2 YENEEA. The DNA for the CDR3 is TGTGCCAGCAGCTTAGGGACAGCTATGAACACTGAAGCTTTCTTT. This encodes CASSLGTAMNTEAFF.

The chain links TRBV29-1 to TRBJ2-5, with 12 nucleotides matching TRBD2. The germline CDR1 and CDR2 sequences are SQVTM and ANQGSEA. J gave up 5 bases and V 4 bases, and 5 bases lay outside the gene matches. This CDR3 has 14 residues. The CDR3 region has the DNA TGCAGCGTTGTAAGCCTAGCGGGGGGGGAGACCCAGTACTTC. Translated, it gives CSVVSLAGGETQYF.

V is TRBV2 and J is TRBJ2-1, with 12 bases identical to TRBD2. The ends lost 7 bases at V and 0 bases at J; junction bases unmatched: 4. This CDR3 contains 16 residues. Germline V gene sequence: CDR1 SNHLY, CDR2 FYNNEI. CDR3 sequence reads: CASKASGGASYNEQFF. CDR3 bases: TGTGCCAGCAAGGCTAGCGGGGGGGCCTCCTACAATGAGCAGTTCTTC.

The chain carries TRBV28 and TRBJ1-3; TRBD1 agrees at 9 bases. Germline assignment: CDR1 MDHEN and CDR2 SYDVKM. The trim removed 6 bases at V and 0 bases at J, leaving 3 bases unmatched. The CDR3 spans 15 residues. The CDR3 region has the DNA TGTGCCAGCAGAACGGGACAGGGCTCTGGAAACACCATATATTTT. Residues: CASRTGQGSGNTIYF.

The CDR3 DNA reads TGTGCCAGCAGTCCCCCCGGACAGGGGGCGACTGAAGCTTTCTTT. It translates to CASSPPGQGATEAFF. The chain recombines TRBV28 with TRBJ1-1, with 11 bases fitting TRBD1. The CDR3 has 15 amino acids. CDR1 MDHEN and CDR2 SYDVKM come from the germline V gene. V dropped 5 bases and J dropped 5; count of bases not matched to a gene: 7.

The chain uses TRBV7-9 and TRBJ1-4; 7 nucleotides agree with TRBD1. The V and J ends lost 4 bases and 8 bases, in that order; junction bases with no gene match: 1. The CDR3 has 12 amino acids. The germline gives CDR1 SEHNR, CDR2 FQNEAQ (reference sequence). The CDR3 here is CASSSGQEKLFF. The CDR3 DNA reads TGTGCCAGCAGCTCGGGACAGGAAAAACTGTTTTTT. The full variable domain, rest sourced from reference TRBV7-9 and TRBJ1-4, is DTGVSQNPRHKITKRGQNVTFRCDPISEHNRLYWYRQTLGQGPEFLTYFQNEAQLEKSRLLSDRFSAERPKGSFSTLEIQRTEQGDSAMYLCASSSGQEKLFFGSGTQLSVL.